The sequence of this TCR beta chain was determined in a study of T cell repertoires in cytomegalovirus infection. Whole-study context: Public TCR beta signatures marked donors with CMV infection and the matching HLA.

In its sample, this clonotype was seen a few times. The CDR3 runs to 13 residues. V was cut by 2 bases and J by 1 base, with 3 bases left in between. CDR1 is MNHEY and CDR2 is SVGAGI in the germline V gene. TCRdb re-called the reads through MiXCR, storing one row per CDR3 protein. The sample has 150,000 to 200,000 distinct CDR3 sequences; about a sixth are singletons. This TCR derives from a human donor in good health (CMV status not recorded). Some clones in this sample may be carry-over from other donors' samples. Sequenced sample: CD8+ T cells from PBMCs. V gene TRBV6-5 combines with J gene TRBJ2-1; no reliable D call. The CDR3 region has the DNA TGTGCCAGCAGTTACCGGTCCTACAATGAGCAGTTCTTC. This sequence encodes CASSYRSYNEQFF.